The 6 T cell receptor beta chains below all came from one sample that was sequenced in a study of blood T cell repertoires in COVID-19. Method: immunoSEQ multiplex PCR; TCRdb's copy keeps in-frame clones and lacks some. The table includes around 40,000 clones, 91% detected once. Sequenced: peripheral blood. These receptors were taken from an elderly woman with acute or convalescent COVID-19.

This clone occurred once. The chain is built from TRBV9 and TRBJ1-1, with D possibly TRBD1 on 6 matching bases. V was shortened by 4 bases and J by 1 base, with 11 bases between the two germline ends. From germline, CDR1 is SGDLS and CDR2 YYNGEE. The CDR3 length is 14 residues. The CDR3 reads CASSFGQTNTEAFF. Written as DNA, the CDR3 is TGTGCCAGCAGCTTCGGACAGACGAACACTGAAGCTTTCTTT.

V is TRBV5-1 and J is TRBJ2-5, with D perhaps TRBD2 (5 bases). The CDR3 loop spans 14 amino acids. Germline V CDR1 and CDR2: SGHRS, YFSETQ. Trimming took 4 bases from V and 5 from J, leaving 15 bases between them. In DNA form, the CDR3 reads TGCGCCAGCAGCCACGGGGAAGGGCGTGAGACCCAGTACTTC. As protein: CASSHGEGRETQYF. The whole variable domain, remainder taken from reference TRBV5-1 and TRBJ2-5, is KAGVTQTPRYLIKTRGQQVTLSCSPISGHRSVSWYQQTPGQGLQFLFEYFSETQRNKGNFPGRFSGRQFSNSRSEMNVSTLELGDSALYLCASSHGEGRETQYFGPGTRLLVL.

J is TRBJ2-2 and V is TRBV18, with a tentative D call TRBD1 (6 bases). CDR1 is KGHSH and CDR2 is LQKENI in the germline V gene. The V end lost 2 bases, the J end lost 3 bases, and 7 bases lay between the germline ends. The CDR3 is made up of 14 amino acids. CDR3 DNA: TGTGCCAGCTCACCATGGGGGCACACCGGGGAGCTGTTTTTT. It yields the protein CASSPWGHTGELFF.

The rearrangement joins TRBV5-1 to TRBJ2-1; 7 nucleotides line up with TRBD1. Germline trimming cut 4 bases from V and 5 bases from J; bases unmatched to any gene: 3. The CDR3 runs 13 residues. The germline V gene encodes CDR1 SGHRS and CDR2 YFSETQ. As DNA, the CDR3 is TGCGCCAGCAGCATAGGACAGGACAATGAGCAGTTCTTC. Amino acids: CASSIGQDNEQFF.

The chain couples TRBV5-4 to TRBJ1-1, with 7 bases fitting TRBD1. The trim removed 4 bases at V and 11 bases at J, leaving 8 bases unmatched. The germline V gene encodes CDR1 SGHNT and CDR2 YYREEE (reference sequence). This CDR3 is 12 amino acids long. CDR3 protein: CASSARQGGAFF. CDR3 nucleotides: TGTGCCAGCAGCGCCAGACAGGGTGGGGCTTTCTTT.

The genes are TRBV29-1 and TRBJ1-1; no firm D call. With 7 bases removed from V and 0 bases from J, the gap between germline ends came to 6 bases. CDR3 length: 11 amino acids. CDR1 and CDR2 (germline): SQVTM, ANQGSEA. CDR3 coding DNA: TGCAGCGCCTACCTGAACACTGAAGCTTTCTTT. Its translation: CSAYLNTEAFF.